These 9 T cell receptor beta chains came from one sample sequenced in a study of regulatory T cells in long-lasting Graves disease. Time point reported: newly diagnosed GD, antithyroid drugs for less than 3 months. The TCR library used RNA extracted from PBMCs. TCR beta libraries were built with iRepertoire HTBI primers and Arm-PCR of CDR3 regions. TCRdb processed the multiplex PCR reads anew with MiXCR; each CDR3 protein has one entry. This table holds fewer than 550,000 distinct CDR3 sequences, around 15% found once. A further study also used this sample, focusing on T cells in Graves' hyperthyroidism and ophthalmopathy.

The sequencing here drew on peripheral blood mononuclear cells (PBMCs), taken at new diagnosis, from a patient treated with antithyroid drugs. The receptors come from a woman between 40 and 65 years old with Graves disease.

A few counts support this clonotype. The rearrangement links TRBV4-1 to TRBJ1-2, with D unresolved. Germline values: CDR1 MGHRA, CDR2 YSYEKL. Trimming removed 4 bases at V and 10 bases at J, with 13 bases between. This CDR3 comprises 12 residues. The CDR3 loop reads CASSLEVGDYTF. DNA of the CDR3: TGCGCCAGCAGCCTAGAGGTTGGCGACTACACCTTC.

The V call is TRBV4-1, the J call TRBJ1-1, with TRBD1 matching 9 bases. Germline V CDR1 and CDR2: MGHRA, YSYEKL. The CDR3 spans 13 residues. The J segment lost 4 bases and the V segment lost 8 bases, leaving 5 bases of the junction unmatched. The CDR3 nucleotides read TGCGCCAGCGGCGACAGGGGGGTCACTGAAGCTTTCTTT. Its protein is CASGDRGVTEAFF.

This rearrangement joins TRBV5-1 to TRBJ2-2, with 7 bases aligning to TRBD2. The CDR3 has 15 amino acids. Looked up from germline, CDR1 is SGHRS and CDR2 is YFSETQ. Trimming at V came to 4 bases and at J to 4 bases, leaving 7 bases not matched to a gene. CDR3 coding DNA: TGCGCCAGCAGCCCCTGGGGGGGGGGCACCGGGGAGCTGTTTTTT. Amino acids: CASSPWGGGTGELFF.

This clonotype was recorded at least ten times. The chain carries TRBV12-3 or TRBV12-4 and TRBJ1-1; D is undetermined. The CDR3 runs to 14 residues. V dropped 7 bases and J dropped 1 base, with 13 bases sitting between them. For the CDR3, the DNA is TGTGCCAGCAAACCCAGGTGGAGGAACACTGAAGCTTTCTTT. Residues: CASKPRWRNTEAFF.

This clonotype was recorded many times. V is TRBV10-1 and J is TRBJ2-7; 7 positions match TRBD1. CDR3 length equals 14 residues. Germline V gene lookup returns CDR1 WNHNN and CDR2 SYGVQD (reference sequence). Trimming cost V 3 bases and J 4 bases; bases outside gene matches: 6. CDR3 coding DNA: TGCGCCAGCAGTGATTTGGCAGGGGGTTACGAGCAGTACTTC. Encoded protein: CASSDLAGGYEQYF.

This clonotype was seen repeatedly, ten times or more. The gene calls are TRBV7-8 and TRBJ2-3; 11 nucleotides match TRBD2. The V and J ends lost 7 bases and 6 bases, in that order; junction bases with no gene match: 9. The germline V gene has CDR1 SGHVS and CDR2 FQNEAQ. The length of the CDR3 is 15 residues. The CDR3 loop reads CASTETSGVYDTQYF. Here the CDR3 DNA reads TGTGCCAGCACCGAGACTAGCGGGGTTTATGATACGCAGTATTTT.

The V call is TRBV7-3, the J call TRBJ2-5; unclear D gene. This CDR3 spans 13 amino acids. Germline V gene sequence: CDR1 SGHTA, CDR2 FQGTGA. Trimming stripped 3 bases from V and 2 bases from J, with 7 bases between. The CDR3 nucleotides read TGTGCCAGCAGCTTCCGACCACAAGAGACCCAGTACTTC. Protein sequence: CASSFRPQETQYF.

This clonotype was counted ten times or more. The J gene is TRBJ1-2, the V gene TRBV3-1, with unresolved D. This CDR3 contains 16 residues. The germline CDR1 and CDR2 sequences are LGHDT and YNNKEL (reference sequence). Trimming took off 0 bases at V and 7 bases at J, with 18 bases between the two ends. The DNA of the CDR3 is TGTGCCAGCAGCCAAGATCCCCAGGTACCCTGGGGTGGCTACACCTTC. Its protein is CASSQDPQVPWGGYTF.

The chain combines TRBV20-1 with TRBJ1-1, with unresolved D. CDR1 and CDR2 (germline): DFQATT, SNEGSKA (reference sequence). The CDR3 spans 13 residues. Trimming took off 3 bases at V and 3 bases at J, with 11 bases between the two ends. As DNA, the CDR3 is TGCAGTGCTAGGGGTTTGGTGGACACTGAAGCTTTCTTT. The encoded protein is CSARGLVDTEAFF.